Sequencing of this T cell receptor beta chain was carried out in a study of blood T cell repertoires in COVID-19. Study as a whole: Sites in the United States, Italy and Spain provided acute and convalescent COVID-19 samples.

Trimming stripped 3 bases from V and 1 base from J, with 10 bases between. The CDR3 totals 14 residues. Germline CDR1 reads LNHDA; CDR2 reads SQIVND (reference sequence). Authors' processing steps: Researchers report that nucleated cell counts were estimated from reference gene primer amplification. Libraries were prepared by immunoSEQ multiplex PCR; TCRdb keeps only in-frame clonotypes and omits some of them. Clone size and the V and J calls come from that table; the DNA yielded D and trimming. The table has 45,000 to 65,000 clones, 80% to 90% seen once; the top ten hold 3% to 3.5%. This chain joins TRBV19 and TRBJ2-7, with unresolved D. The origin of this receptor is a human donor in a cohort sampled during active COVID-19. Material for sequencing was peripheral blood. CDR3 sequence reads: CASSIFPGSYEQYF. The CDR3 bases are TGTGCCAGTAGTATCTTCCCAGGTTCCTACGAGCAGTACTTC. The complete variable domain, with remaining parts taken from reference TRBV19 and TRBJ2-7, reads DGGITQSPKYLFRKEGQNVTLSCEQNLNHDAMYWYRQDPGQGLRLIYYSQIVNDFQKGDIAEGYSVSREKKESFPLTVTSAQKNPTAFYLCASSIFPGSYEQYFGPGTRLTVT.